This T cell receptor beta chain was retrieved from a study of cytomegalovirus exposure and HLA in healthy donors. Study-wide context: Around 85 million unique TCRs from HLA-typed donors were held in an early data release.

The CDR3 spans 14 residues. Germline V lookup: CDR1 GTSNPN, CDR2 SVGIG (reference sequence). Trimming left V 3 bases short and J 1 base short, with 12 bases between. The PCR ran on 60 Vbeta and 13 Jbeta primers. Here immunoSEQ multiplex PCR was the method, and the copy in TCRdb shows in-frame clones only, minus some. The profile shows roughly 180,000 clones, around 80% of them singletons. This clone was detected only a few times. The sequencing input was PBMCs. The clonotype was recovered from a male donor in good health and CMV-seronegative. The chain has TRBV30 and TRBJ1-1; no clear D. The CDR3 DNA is TGTGCCTGGAGGGCCGGAGGGCAGAACACTGAAGCTTTCTTT. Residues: CAWRAGGQNTEAFF.